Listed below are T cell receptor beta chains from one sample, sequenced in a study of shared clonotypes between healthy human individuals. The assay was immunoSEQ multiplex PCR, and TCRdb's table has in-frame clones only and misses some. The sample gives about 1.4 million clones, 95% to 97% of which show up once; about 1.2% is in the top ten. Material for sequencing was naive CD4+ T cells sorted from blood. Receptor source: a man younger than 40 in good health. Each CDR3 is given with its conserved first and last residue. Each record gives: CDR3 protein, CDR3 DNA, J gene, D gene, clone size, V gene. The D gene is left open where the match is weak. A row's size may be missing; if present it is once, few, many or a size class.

cdr3_aa: CASSPSYTNTQYF
cdr3_nt: TGTGCCAGCTCACCGTCGTATACGAATACGCAGTATTTT
j_call: TRBJ2-3
d_call: .
clone_size: .
v_call: TRBV18

cdr3_aa: CASSPPRQGPSYEQYF
cdr3_nt: TGCGCCAGCAGCCCTCCTCGGCAGGGACCCTCTTACGAGCAGTACTTC
j_call: TRBJ2-7
d_call: .
clone_size: once
v_call: TRBV5-1

cdr3_aa: CASSPWGGTGFEAFF
cdr3_nt: TGTGCCAGCAGTCCCTGGGGTGGAACAGGGTTTGAAGCTTTCTTT
j_call: TRBJ1-1
d_call: .
clone_size: .
v_call: TRBV2

cdr3_aa: CARSPQRNTEAFF
cdr3_nt: TGTGCCAGATCACCCCAGCGGAACACTGAAGCTTTCTTT
j_call: TRBJ1-1
d_call: .
clone_size: .
v_call: TRBV2

cdr3_aa: CASSAWEGQGTNKQYF
cdr3_nt: TGTGCCAGTAGTGCCTGGGAGGGACAGGGGACGAATAAGCAGTACTTC
j_call: TRBJ2-5
d_call: TRBD1
clone_size: .
v_call: TRBV19

cdr3_aa: CASRSTSYEQYF
cdr3_nt: TGTGCCAGCAGGAGCACATCCTACGAGCAGTACTTC
j_call: TRBJ2-7
d_call: .
clone_size: once
v_call: TRBV6-1

cdr3_aa: CASRLPGVVGPYEQYF
cdr3_nt: TGTGCCAGCAGGCTTCCGGGGGTAGTCGGACCCTACGAGCAGTACTTC
j_call: TRBJ2-7
d_call: .
clone_size: .
v_call: TRBV11-2

cdr3_aa: CASSRVGGVRYNEQFF
cdr3_nt: TGTGCCAGCAGCCGAGTCGGCGGGGTAAGGTACAATGAGCAGTTCTTC
j_call: TRBJ2-1
d_call: .
clone_size: once
v_call: TRBV2

cdr3_aa: CASSESGASGRARETQYF
cdr3_nt: TGCGCCAGCAGTGAGTCGGGGGCTAGCGGGAGGGCCCGAGAGACCCAGTACTTC
j_call: TRBJ2-5
d_call: TRBD2
clone_size: .
v_call: TRBV10-1

cdr3_aa: CASNSRVNGLSYEQYF
cdr3_nt: TGTGCCAGTAACTCCCGGGTAAATGGGCTCTCCTACGAGCAGTACTTC
j_call: TRBJ2-7
d_call: .
clone_size: .
v_call: TRBV10-3

cdr3_aa: CASSASWGNTEAFF
cdr3_nt: TGTGCCAGCAGCGCCTCGTGGGGGAACACTGAAGCTTTCTTT
j_call: TRBJ1-1
d_call: .
clone_size: .
v_call: TRBV11-2

cdr3_aa: CASSQLDTGELFF
cdr3_nt: TGCGCCAGCAGCCAACTCGACACCGGGGAGCTGTTTTTT
j_call: TRBJ2-2
d_call: .
clone_size: .
v_call: TRBV4-3

cdr3_aa: CASSHARKNTEAFF
cdr3_nt: TGTGCCAGCAGCCACGCCCGGAAGAACACTGAAGCTTTCTTT
j_call: TRBJ1-1
d_call: .
clone_size: .
v_call: TRBV14

cdr3_aa: CASSPGTGNQPQHF
cdr3_nt: TGCGCCAGCAGCCCCGGGACAGGTAATCAGCCCCAGCATTTT
j_call: TRBJ1-5
d_call: TRBD1
clone_size: once
v_call: TRBV5-1

cdr3_aa: CASSLGVTGGGRDTQYF
cdr3_nt: TGTGCCAGCAGCTTGGGAGTTACAGGGGGGGGTCGAGATACGCAGTATTTT
j_call: TRBJ2-3
d_call: .
clone_size: .
v_call: TRBV11-3

cdr3_aa: CASSAGTFGEQFF
cdr3_nt: TGTGCCAGCAGCGCTGGGACCTTCGGTGAGCAGTTCTTC
j_call: TRBJ2-1
d_call: .
clone_size: .
v_call: TRBV28

cdr3_aa: CASSRKNTGELFF
cdr3_nt: TGTGCCAGCAGCCGGAAGAACACCGGGGAGCTGTTTTTT
j_call: TRBJ2-2
d_call: .
clone_size: .
v_call: TRBV11-3

cdr3_aa: CASPGTGLKTQYF
cdr3_nt: TGTGCCAGTCCCGGGACAGGGTTAAAGACCCAGTACTTC
j_call: TRBJ2-5
d_call: TRBD1
clone_size: .
v_call: TRBV6-1

cdr3_aa: CASSLAGQGIQQYF
cdr3_nt: TGTGCCAGCAGCCTGGCCGGGCAGGGCATCCAGCAGTACTTC
j_call: TRBJ2-7
d_call: .
clone_size: .
v_call: TRBV11-1

cdr3_aa: CSVVGRQLTDTQYF
cdr3_nt: TGCAGCGTTGTGGGTCGGCAGCTCACAGATACGCAGTATTTT
j_call: TRBJ2-3
d_call: .
clone_size: .
v_call: TRBV29-1

cdr3_aa: CASRDWSSGNTIYF
cdr3_nt: TGTGCCAGCCGTGACTGGAGCTCTGGAAACACCATATATTTT
j_call: TRBJ1-3
d_call: .
clone_size: .
v_call: TRBV28

cdr3_aa: CASSPPASSDYGYTF
cdr3_nt: TGTGCCAGCTCACCACCGGCCAGTTCGGATTATGGCTACACCTTC
j_call: TRBJ1-2
d_call: .
clone_size: once
v_call: TRBV18

cdr3_aa: CASSEHVNMNTEAFF
cdr3_nt: TGCGCCAGCAGTGAGCATGTTAACATGAACACTGAAGCTTTCTTT
j_call: TRBJ1-1
d_call: .
clone_size: .
v_call: TRBV10-2

cdr3_aa: CSVLPGSDEQFF
cdr3_nt: TGCAGCGTCCTACCAGGGTCCGATGAGCAGTTCTTC
j_call: TRBJ2-1
d_call: .
clone_size: .
v_call: TRBV29-1

cdr3_aa: CASSLERQDYEAFF
cdr3_nt: TGCGCCAGCAGCTTGGAGAGACAGGACTATGAAGCTTTCTTT
j_call: TRBJ1-1
d_call: .
clone_size: .
v_call: TRBV5-1